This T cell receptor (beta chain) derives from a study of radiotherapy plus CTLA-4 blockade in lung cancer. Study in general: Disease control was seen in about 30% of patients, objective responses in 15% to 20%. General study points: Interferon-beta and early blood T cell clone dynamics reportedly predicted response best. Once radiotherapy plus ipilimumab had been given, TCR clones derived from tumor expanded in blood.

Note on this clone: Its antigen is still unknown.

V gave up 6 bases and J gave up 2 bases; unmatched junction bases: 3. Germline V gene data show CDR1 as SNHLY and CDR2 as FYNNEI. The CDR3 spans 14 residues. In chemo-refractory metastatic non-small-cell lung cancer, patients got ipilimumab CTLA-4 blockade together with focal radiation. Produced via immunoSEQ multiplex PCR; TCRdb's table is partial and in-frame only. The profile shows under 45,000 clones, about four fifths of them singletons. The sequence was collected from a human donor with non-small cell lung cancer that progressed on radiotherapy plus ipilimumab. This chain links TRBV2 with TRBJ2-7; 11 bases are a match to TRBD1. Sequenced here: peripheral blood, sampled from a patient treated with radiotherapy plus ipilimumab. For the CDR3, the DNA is TGTGCCAGCAGCGGACAGGGGGCGGCCTACGAGCAGTACTTC. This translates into CASSGQGAAYEQYF.